This T cell receptor beta chain was identified in a study of shared clonotypes between healthy human individuals. This clone appeared a single time. At one of its ends the junction is not consistent with the germline gene, which may arise from a read error. Looked up from germline, CDR1 is SSHAT and CDR2 is FNYEAQ (reference sequence). This CDR3 has 17 amino acids. The authors divided CD4+ cells into CD45RA+ naive and CD45RA-negative memory subsets. Assay execution proceeded at the deep level. Using about 220 ng DNA, 30,000 or so T cell genomes, the sorted-subset replicate PCRs were run. Authors' data handling: Filtering was not the same, since immunoSEQ gave junction-only sequences without quality scores. The method was immunoSEQ multiplex PCR; TCRdb's version includes in-frame clones alone and lacks a portion of them. D and trimming were read from the DNA, whereas the V and J calls and clone size are those reported in that table. The table shows about 2 million clones, with roughly 95% occurring only once.

Sequenced input: naive CD4+ T cells sorted from blood. This sample's subset: CD45RA+ positively selected. The receptor comes from a man between 18 and 35 years old in good health. This chain links TRBV7-7 with TRBJ2-5, with D perhaps TRBD2 (6 bases). In DNA, the CDR3 is TGTGCTAGCAGCCGTTCGCGGGGCGTCGGTGGTCAAGAGACCCAGTACTTC. Translating gives CASSRSRGVGGQETQYF.